This is a list of T cell receptor beta chains from one sample in a study of immune heterogeneity within non-small cell lung tumors. TCRdb used MiXCR to reprocess the multiplex PCR reads, holding one entry per CDR3 protein. The sample includes 5,000 to 6,500 distinct CDR3 sequences, 22% of them seen just once. Material for sequencing was lung tumor tissue. The receptors derive from a man aged 55 to 70 with non-small cell lung cancer. Both conserved end residues are part of each CDR3. Each record gives: clone size, D gene, V gene, J gene, CDR3 protein, CDR3 DNA. A D gene is named only where the DNA matches it firmly. Size tells how often a clone was seen (once, few, many) or the class of an expanded clone, and some rows leave it out.

>medium-sized|TRBD2|TRBV6-1|TRBJ2-1
CASSSGSDSYNEQFF
TGTGCCAGCAGCAGCGGGAGCGACTCCTACAATGAGCAGTTCTTC
>medium-sized|NA|TRBV6-1|TRBJ1-3
CASRAGAPGNTIYF
TGTGCCAGCAGAGCAGGGGCACCCGGAAACACCATATATTTT
>medium-sized|TRBD2|TRBV27|TRBJ2-7
CASRRTSGEYEQYF
TGTGCCAGCAGGCGGACTAGCGGAGAATACGAGCAGTACTTC
>NA|NA|TRBV9|TRBJ2-1
CASSVAHNNEQFF
TGTGCCAGCAGCGTAGCGCACAACAATGAGCAGTTCTTC
>medium-sized|TRBD1|TRBV5-1|TRBJ2-5
CASSLVKDRGETQYF
TGCGCCAGCAGCTTGGTGAAAGACAGGGGGGAGACCCAGTACTTC
>medium-sized|NA|TRBV4-1|TRBJ1-5
CASSPDGRVDQPQHF
TGCGCCAGCAGCCCGGACGGACGGGTCGATCAGCCCCAGCATTTT
>medium-sized|NA|TRBV20-1|TRBJ2-2
CSAQVTGLGELFF
TGCAGTGCTCAAGTAACAGGGCTCGGGGAGCTGTTTTTT
>medium-sized|NA|TRBV15|TRBJ2-1
CATSREIVPGGSYNEQFF
TGTGCCACCAGCAGAGAAATAGTCCCGGGTGGCTCCTACAATGAGCAGTTCTTC
>NA|TRBD1|TRBV6-5|TRBJ2-7
CASSSMGQGASYEHYF
TGTGCCAGCAGTTCTATGGGACAGGGGGCTTCCTATGAGCATTACTTC
>medium-sized|NA|TRBV20-1|TRBJ1-5
CSAVQGYSNQPQHF
TGCAGTGCTGTCCAGGGTTATAGCAATCAGCCCCAGCATTTT
>many|NA|TRBV20-1|TRBJ2-1
CSALAGFVEFF
TGCAGTGCCTTGGCGGGTTTTGTGGAGTTCTTC
>medium-sized|TRBD2|TRBV5-6|TRBJ2-7
CASSFSGLVVYEQYF
TGTGCCAGCAGCTTCTCGGGACTAGTCGTCTACGAGCAGTACTTC
>medium-sized|NA|TRBV24-1|TRBJ2-2
CATSPPWTGELFF
TGTGCCACCAGCCCCCCGTGGACCGGGGAGCTGTTTTTT
>NA|NA|TRBV6-2/TRBV6-3|TRBJ2-1
CASSFRSRPRTYHEQFF
TGTGCCAGCAGTTTCAGATCCCGCCCCCGGACCTACCATGAGCAGTTCTTC
>many|NA|TRBV7-8|TRBJ1-5
CASSPTVNQPQHF
TGTGCCAGCAGCCCCACAGTTAATCAGCCCCAGCATTTT
>medium-sized|TRBD2|TRBV28|TRBJ2-1
CASSQAGRTNEQFF
TGTGCCAGCAGTCAAGCGGGACGCACCAATGAGCAGTTCTTC
>medium-sized|NA|TRBV6-2/TRBV6-3|TRBJ2-7
CASSYTGLNPYEQYF
TGTGCCAGCAGTTACACAGGCCTTAACCCCTACGAGCAGTACTTC
>medium-sized|NA|TRBV3-1|TRBJ1-1
CASSQDGAAATEAFF
TGTGCCAGCAGCCAAGATGGAGCCGCTGCCACTGAAGCTTTCTTT
>NA|NA|TRBV5-1|TRBJ2-3
CASSLSIRGSQYF
TGCGCCAGCAGCTTGTCTATTAGGGGGTCGCAGTATTTT
>NA|NA|TRBV12-3/TRBV12-4|TRBJ1-5
CASSLAGRSNQPQHF
TGTGCCAGCAGTTTAGCCGGCAGATCCAATCAGCCCCAGCATTTT
>medium-sized|NA|TRBV7-2|TRBJ1-1
CASSPGQNTEAFF
TGTGCCAGCAGCCCGGGACAGAACACTGAAGCTTTCTTT
>many|NA|TRBV7-8|TRBJ2-3
CASSPSRRTDTQYF
TGTGCCAGCAGCCCAAGCAGGCGCACAGATACGCAGTATTTT
>many|NA|TRBV7-9|TRBJ1-3
CASSLASGNTIYF
TGTGCCAGCAGCTTAGCGTCCGGAAACACCATATATTTT